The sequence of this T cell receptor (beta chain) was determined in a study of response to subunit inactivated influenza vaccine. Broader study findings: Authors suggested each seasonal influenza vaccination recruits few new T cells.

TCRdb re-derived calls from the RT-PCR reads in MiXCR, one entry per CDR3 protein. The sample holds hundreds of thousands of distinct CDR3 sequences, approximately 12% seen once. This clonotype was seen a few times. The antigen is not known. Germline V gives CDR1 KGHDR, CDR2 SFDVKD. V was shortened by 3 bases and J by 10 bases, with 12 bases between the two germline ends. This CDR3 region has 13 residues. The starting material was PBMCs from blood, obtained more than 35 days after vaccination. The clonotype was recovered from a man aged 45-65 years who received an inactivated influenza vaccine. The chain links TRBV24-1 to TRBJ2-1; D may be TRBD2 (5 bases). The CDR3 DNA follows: TGTGCCACCAGTGATGGTTTGACTACCGAGCAGTTCTTC. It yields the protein CATSDGLTTEQFF.